These 14 T cell receptor beta chains originate from one sample sequenced in a study of T cells after yellow fever vaccination. TCRdb independently ran MiXCR on the 5' RACE reads; one entry per CDR3 protein. The repertoire holds about 180,000 distinct CDR3 sequences, with about 6% as singletons. Material: CD4+ T cells sorted from PBMCs, obtained on the day of the first yellow fever vaccination. The receptors stem from a man aged 18 to 30 who received the YFV17D yellow fever vaccine.

A few counts support this clonotype. The V and J genes are TRBV12-3 or TRBV12-4 and TRBJ1-6; unclear D gene. The CDR3 totals 15 residues. V lost 8 bases and J lost 0, with 11 bases in between. CDR3 protein: CASRPTYSYNSPLHF. DNA of the CDR3: TGTGCCAGCCGCCCGACCTACTCCTATAATTCACCCCTCCACTTT.

This clonotype was counted at least ten times. The rearrangement joins TRBV12-3 or TRBV12-4 to TRBJ1-5; D perhaps matches TRBD1 (5 bases). The V end was cut by 1 base, the J end by 6 bases, with 7 bases between. The CDR3 extends over 13 amino acids. In nucleotides, the CDR3 is TGTGCCAGCAGTTTAGGCAGGGCTCAGCCCCAGCATTTT. Protein product: CASSLGRAQPQHF.

This clonotype was counted a single time. A much larger clonotype is one base distant, so this may be a read error. The chain links TRBV6-5 to TRBJ1-2, with D possibly matching TRBD1 (6 bases). This CDR3 has 16 amino acids. Germline V gene data show CDR1 as MNHEY and CDR2 as SVGAGI. In nucleotides, the CDR3 is TGTGCCCGCAGTTACTTAGCGGGGCAGGGGCGCGGGGGCTACACCTTC. It encodes CARSYLAGQGRGGYTF.

There are a few counts of this clonotype. The V call is TRBV4-2, the J call TRBJ2-1; D uncertain. Germline CDR1 is LGHNA and CDR2 is YNFKEQ. V was clipped by 2 bases and J by 0 bases, with 14 bases between them. The CDR3 has 17 amino acids. CDR3 protein: CASSQLTPKSSYNEQFF. The CDR3 region has the DNA TGTGCCAGCAGCCAACTAACACCCAAGAGCTCCTACAATGAGCAGTTCTTC.

The V call is TRBV5-5, the J call TRBJ1-4; D not resolved. CDR3 size: 14 residues. The V gene's germline CDR1 is SGHKS and CDR2 YYEKEE (reference sequence). V was clipped by 1 base and J by 1 base, with 5 bases between them. This CDR3 reads CASSLRLTNEKLFF. The CDR3 DNA reads TGTGCCAGCAGCTTGAGGCTAACTAATGAAAAACTGTTTTTT.

This clonotype was found a few times. This chain joins TRBV7-3 and TRBJ2-6; D ambiguous. Between the trimmed V and J ends, which lost 5 bases and 1 base, there was a span of 12 bases. The CDR3 is 16 residues long. CDR1 and CDR2 (germline): SGHTA, FQGTGA. For the CDR3, the DNA is TGTGCCAGCAGCCAAGAAAGTGGGTCTGGGGCCAACGTCCTGACTTTC. Its protein product is CASSQESGSGANVLTF.

This clonotype was observed many times. V gene TRBV7-2 combines with J gene TRBJ2-1; 9 bases map to TRBD1. The trim removed 3 bases at V and 6 bases at J, leaving 0 bases unmatched. The germline CDR1 and CDR2 sequences are SGHTA and FQGNSA. This CDR3 is 13 amino acids long. The CDR3, as DNA: TGTGCCAGCAGCTTGGACAGGGGCAATGAGCAGTTCTTC. It encodes CASSLDRGNEQFF.

There are a few counts of this clonotype. The rearrangement joins TRBV5-1 to TRBJ2-3, with TRBD2 matching over 9 bases. The CDR3 is made up of 16 amino acids. The J segment lost 4 bases and the V segment lost 0 bases, leaving 6 bases of the junction unmatched. Germline V gives CDR1 SGHRS, CDR2 YFSETQ. The CDR3 sequence: CASSLAGTSNSDTQYF. The CDR3 DNA follows: TGCGCCAGCAGCTTGGCCGGGACTAGCAATTCAGATACGCAGTATTTT.

This clonotype was counted at least ten times. V usage is TRBV7-2 and J usage is TRBJ2-2, with a possible D match to TRBD2 (6 bases). Germline CDR1 reads SGHTA; CDR2 reads FQGNSA. This CDR3 is 15 amino acids long. The germline V and J ends were trimmed by 1 base and 9 bases, with 15 bases remaining between them. The CDR3 DNA sequence: TGTGCCAGCAGCTTAGGGAGGGCGCGACGGTGGGAGCTGTTTTTT. Its translation: CASSLGRARRWELFF. The variable domain in full, with the rest retrieved from reference TRBV7-2 and TRBJ2-2, is GAGVSQSPSNKVTEKGKDVELRCDPISGHTALYWYRQSLGQGLEFLIYFQGNSAPDKSGLPSDRFSAERTGGSVSTLTIQRTQQEDSAVYLCASSLGRARRWELFFGEGSRLTVL.

V and J are TRBV12-3 or TRBV12-4 and TRBJ2-5; weak D call: TRBD1 (6 bases). Trimming pared 6 bases from V and 3 bases from J, leaving 8 bases between. CDR3 length equals 12 residues. CDR3 sequence (DNA): TGTGCCAGCAGACGGACAGAAGAGACCCAGTACTTC. Translated, it gives CASRRTEETQYF.

This clonotype was counted only a few times. The gene calls are TRBV24-1 and TRBJ2-1; no reliable D call. V was shortened by 0 bases and J by 2 bases, with 10 bases between the two germline ends. This CDR3 is built from 16 residues. Germline V gene lookup returns CDR1 KGHDR and CDR2 SFDVKD. In nucleotides, the CDR3 is TGTGCCACCAGTGATTTGCGGGCTGCGACCTACAATGAGCAGTTCTTC. The encoded protein is CATSDLRAATYNEQFF.

This clonotype has at least ten counts. The J gene is TRBJ2-1, the V gene TRBV28; D possibly corresponds to TRBD1 (6 bases). Trimming left V 0 bases short and J 8 bases short, with 11 bases between. CDR1 is MDHEN, CDR2 SYDVKM, per germline. This CDR3 region has 14 residues. CDR3 DNA sequence: TGTGCCAGCAGTTTATGGGGGGACACCTATGAGCAGTTCTTC. Encoded protein: CASSLWGDTYEQFF.

This clonotype was counted ten times or more. CDR3 sequence reads: CASSEPRSGWDNEQFF. CDR3 bases: TGTGCCAGCAGTGAACCCCGCTCGGGGTGGGATAATGAGCAGTTCTTC. The rearrangement joins TRBV2 to TRBJ2-1; a weak D match, TRBD2 (5 bases). V was trimmed by 2 bases and J by 7 bases, leaving 18 bases between them. The CDR3 sequence is 16 residues long. Germline CDR1 reads SNHLY; CDR2 reads FYNNEI.

This clonotype was found many times. The gene calls are TRBV24-1 and TRBJ2-2; 7 bases are a match to TRBD1. CDR3 length: 15 amino acids. V trimming: 10 bases; J trimming: 7 bases; junction bases outside the gene matches: 14. Germline V gene lookup returns CDR1 KGHDR and CDR2 SFDVKD. DNA of the CDR3: TGTGCCACGAGGCCCGACGGGGACAGTAGCGGGGAGCTGTTTTTT. Translated: CATRPDGDSSGELFF.